The 13 T cell receptor beta chains reported below all come from one sample, sequenced in a study of blood T cell repertoires in COVID-19. The data were produced by immunoSEQ multiplex PCR, yet TCRdb's version contains in-frame clones alone and is incomplete. Of just over 300,000 clones in the sample, about nine tenths were seen once. Sequencing was done on a sample of peripheral blood. Receptors originate from a woman in her twenties or thirties with COVID-19, enrolled during active disease.

The V gene is TRBV2, the J gene TRBJ1-2; TRBD1 might be the D (5 bases). The V end was cut by 4 bases, the J end by 4 bases, with 25 bases between. Germline CDR1 is SNHLY and CDR2 is FYNNEI. The CDR3 has 18 residues. CDR3 DNA sequence: TGTGCCAGCAGTGGGCCCGGACACCCGCCGGGTGTGGGCTATGGCTACACCTTC. It is translated as CASSGPGHPPGVGYGYTF.

The chain links TRBV7-9 to TRBJ2-3, with 11 bases lining up with TRBD2. V was clipped by 2 bases and J by 4 bases; unmatched bases: 5. Germline-derived CDR1 and CDR2 are SEHNR and FQNEAQ (reference sequence). The CDR3 totals 16 residues. The CDR3 loop is CASSLFSGGASDTQYF. As DNA, the CDR3 is TGTGCCAGCAGCTTATTTAGCGGGGGGGCTTCAGATACGCAGTATTTT.

A few counts support this clone. The chain uses TRBV5-4 and TRBJ2-3, with a tentative D call TRBD2 (5 bases). The CDR3 consists of 14 residues. Germline V gene lookup returns CDR1 SGHNT and CDR2 YYREEE (reference sequence). Trimming shortened V by 2 bases and J by 2 bases, and 9 bases separated the two germline ends. CDR3 bases: TGTGCCAGCAGCTTACAGACTAACACAGATACGCAGTATTTT. It translates to CASSLQTNTDTQYF.

The chain is built from TRBV6-2 or TRBV6-3 and TRBJ1-1; maybe TRBD1 (6 bases). Deletions cut 5 bases from V and 0 bases from J, with 13 bases between. The CDR3 sequence is 15 residues long. Germline V lookup: CDR1 MNHEY, CDR2 SVGEGT. In nucleotides, the CDR3 is TGTGCCAGCAGTGACCCGACAGGTATGAACACTGAAGCTTTCTTT. Protein: CASSDPTGMNTEAFF.

V is TRBV19 and J is TRBJ1-6; the D gene is possibly TRBD1 (6 bases). This CDR3 spans 15 amino acids. The germline V and J ends were trimmed by 3 bases and 5 bases, with 11 bases remaining between them. CDR1 and CDR2 (germline): LNHDA, SQIVND (reference sequence). The CDR3 spells CASSIQGRDNSPLHF. CDR3 in DNA: TGTGCCAGTAGTATCCAGGGGAGAGATAATTCACCCCTCCACTTT.

The chain combines TRBV19 with TRBJ1-1; maybe TRBD1 (6 bases). This CDR3 comprises 17 residues. Germline V gene sequence: CDR1 LNHDA, CDR2 SQIVND (reference sequence). Trimming removed 8 bases at V and 2 bases at J, with 24 bases between. DNA for the CDR3: TGTGCCAGTGGACAAGTTGGAGCCTGGGGGCCAAACACTGAAGCTTTCTTT. Translated: CASGQVGAWGPNTEAFF.

V and J are TRBV4-1 and TRBJ2-5; 10 bases agree with TRBD2. Germline CDR1 is MGHRA and CDR2 is YSYEKL. The J segment lost 2 bases and the V segment lost 4 bases, leaving 4 bases of the junction unmatched. This CDR3 is 15 amino acids long. CDR3 coding DNA: TGCGCCAGCAGCCCGATTAGCGGGGGGCAAGAGACCCAGTACTTC. Translation: CASSPISGGQETQYF.

The chain couples TRBV9 to TRBJ2-5; 10 bases line up with TRBD2. The germline gives CDR1 SGDLS, CDR2 YYNGEE. The V and J ends lost 0 bases and 5 bases, in that order; junction bases with no gene match: 7. The CDR3 is 16 amino acids. CDR3 sequence: CASSVGSSGGYETQYF. The CDR3 nucleotides read TGTGCCAGCAGCGTAGGGAGTAGCGGGGGGTATGAGACCCAGTACTTC.

This chain links TRBV9 with TRBJ1-2; D gene uncertain. The CDR3 runs 14 residues. CDR1 is SGDLS and CDR2 is YYNGEE in the germline V gene. Deletions cut 0 bases from V and 5 bases from J, with 11 bases between. The CDR3 region has the DNA TGTGCCAGCAGCGTAGAAGGCCGGGGATATGGCTACACCTTC. Amino acid sequence: CASSVEGRGYGYTF.

Comment on this clone: Different DNA sequences within this sample yield the same CDR3. V is TRBV19 and J is TRBJ1-2; D is undetermined. This CDR3 comprises 13 residues. The V and J ends lost 3 bases and 2 bases respectively, with 7 bases between them. Germline CDR1 is LNHDA and CDR2 is SQIVND (reference sequence). The CDR3 region is CASSMSGNYGYTF. CDR3 nucleotide sequence: TGTGCCAGTAGTATGTCGGGAAACTATGGCTACACCTTC.

The chain couples TRBV7-9 to TRBJ1-3, with 8 nucleotides matching TRBD1. The CDR3 totals 15 residues. Germline V gives CDR1 SEHNR, CDR2 FQNEAQ (reference sequence). The ends lost 2 bases at V and 8 bases at J; junction bases unmatched: 8. The CDR3 loop reads CASSLNVRGQHTIYF. CDR3 DNA sequence: TGTGCCAGCAGCTTAAACGTCAGGGGGCAGCACACCATATATTTT.

This CDR3 reads CASSSVGLNTEAFF. The DNA for the CDR3 is TGTGCCAGCAGTTCGGTTGGTTTGAACACTGAAGCTTTCTTT. The chain uses TRBV6-5 and TRBJ1-1; D remains ambiguous. CDR1 and CDR2 (germline): MNHEY, SVGAGI. CDR3 length: 14 amino acids. Trimming shortened V by 4 bases and J by 0 bases, and 9 bases separated the two germline ends.

V is TRBV13 and J is TRBJ2-5; 10 bases are a match to TRBD1. The V and J ends lost 2 bases and 5 bases, in that order; junction bases with no gene match: 2. Germline V CDR1 and CDR2: PRHDT, FYEKMQ (reference sequence). This CDR3 is 14 amino acids long. This CDR3 is CASSLRQGAETQYF. CDR3 nucleotide sequence: TGTGCCAGCAGCTTAAGACAGGGGGCTGAGACCCAGTACTTC.